This T cell receptor beta chain comes out of a study of T cell responses to AZD1222 COVID-19 vaccine. Sequencing used immunoSEQ multiplex PCR; TCRdb keeps in-frame clones, though not all of them. The table lists over 100,000 clones, around 86% of them singletons. Germline CDR1 SEHNR, CDR2 FQNEAQ (reference sequence). The ends lost 5 bases at V and 5 bases at J; junction bases unmatched: 11. This CDR3 spans 15 amino acids. This clone was seen once. The TCR was taken from an adult who received the MenACWY meningococcal vaccine as a control. The chain carries TRBV7-9 and TRBJ2-5, with 7 nucleotides matching TRBD1. The material sequenced was peripheral blood, taken 28 days after the second dose of the MenACWY control vaccine. The CDR3 loop reads CASSRGQAARETQYF. The DNA for the CDR3 is TGTGCCAGCAGCCGAGGACAGGCCGCTAGGGAGACCCAGTACTTC.